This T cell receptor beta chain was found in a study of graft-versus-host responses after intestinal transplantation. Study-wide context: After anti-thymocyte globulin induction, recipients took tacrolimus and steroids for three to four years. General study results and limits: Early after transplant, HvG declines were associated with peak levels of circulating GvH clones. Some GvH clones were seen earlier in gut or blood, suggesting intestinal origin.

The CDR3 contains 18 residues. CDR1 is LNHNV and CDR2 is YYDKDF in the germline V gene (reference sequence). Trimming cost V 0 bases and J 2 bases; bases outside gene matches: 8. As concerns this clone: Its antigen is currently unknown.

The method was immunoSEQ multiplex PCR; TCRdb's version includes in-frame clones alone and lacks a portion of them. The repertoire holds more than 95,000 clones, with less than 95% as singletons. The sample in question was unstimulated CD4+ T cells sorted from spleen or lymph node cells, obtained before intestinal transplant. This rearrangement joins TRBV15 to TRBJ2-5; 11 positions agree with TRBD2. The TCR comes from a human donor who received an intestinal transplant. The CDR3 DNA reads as TGTGCCACCAGCAGAGATCGAGTAGCGGGAGGGCGGCAAGAGACCCAGTACTTC. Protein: CATSRDRVAGGRQETQYF.